The following is a T cell receptor beta chain sequence with its context. This specimen belongs to a study of blood T cell repertoires in COVID-19. CDR1 and CDR2 from the germline V gene are SEHNR and FQNEAQ (reference sequence). V lost 3 bases to trimming and J lost 2 bases; unmatched junction nucleotides: 4. The CDR3 is 15 residues long. Here immunoSEQ multiplex PCR was the method, and the copy in TCRdb shows in-frame clones only, minus some. The sample includes approximately 100,000 clones, roughly 80% of them seen just once. The clonotype comes from a human donor in a cohort sampled during active or convalescent COVID-19. Sequenced: peripheral blood. The chain joins TRBV7-9 to TRBJ2-3, with 8 bases that match TRBD1. In DNA form, the CDR3 reads TGTGCCAGCAGCTTCAGGGGGCCTGCCACAGATACGCAGTATTTT. The encoded protein is CASSFRGPATDTQYF.